At least ten counts were recorded for the clone carrying this T cell receptor (beta chain). Its specificity is not known. This sample was taken from a study of T-cell reconstitution after alpha-beta-depleted transplantation in children. General study results and limits: A year post-transplant, T-cell counts and diversity derived mostly from newly produced T cells. About two months after transplant, alpha-beta T cells reportedly came from several hundred expanded graft clones. Diversity of TCRbeta at day 60 was high in some patients, arising from surviving recipient T cells and thymic progenitors.

CDR1 and CDR2 from the germline V gene are SGHRS and YFSETQ. With 0 bases removed from V and 0 bases from J, the gap between germline ends came to 7 bases. The CDR3 totals 15 residues. Unique molecular identifiers featured in how the TCRbeta library was prepared. TCRdb re-analysed the PCR reads in MiXCR, keeping a single row per CDR3 protein. There are 440,000 or so distinct CDR3 sequences in the sample; 43% occur only once, and roughly a quarter lies in the top ten. This receptor was taken from a girl between 2 and 10 years old with aplastic anemia, due to receive a stem cell transplant. The chain employs TRBV5-1 and TRBJ2-1; D ambiguous. The sequenced sample was PBMCs, obtained before TCRalphabeta/CD19-depleted stem cell transplant. As DNA, the CDR3 is TGCGCCAGCAGCTTGGCGGATAGCTCCTACAATGAGCAGTTCTTC. It yields the protein CASSLADSSYNEQFF.